The clone carrying this T cell receptor (beta chain) has only a few counts. The CDR3 totals 15 residues. V was clipped by 2 bases and J by 1 base, with 11 bases between them. Germline V lookup: CDR1 MNHNY, CDR2 SVGAGI (reference sequence). The sample belongs to a study of T-cell memory formation after mild COVID-19. Study details: For the most part, TCR clusters were specific to one donor.

TCRdb re-called the 5' RACE reads with MiXCR, one entry per CDR3 protein. This repertoire shows 250,000 or so distinct CDR3 sequences, about a sixth found once; its top ten account for 20% to 25%. J is TRBJ2-5 and V is TRBV6-6, with D unresolved. The sample was PBMCs or a T cell subset sorted from them (not recorded which). The TCR comes from a man aged 18 to 30 who had mild COVID-19 (a few samples of this study predate the infection). Cell type and time point are not known. DNA for the CDR3: TGTGCCAGCAGTTACAGCCAGGAGATCCAAGAGACCCAGTACTTC. It codes for CASSYSQEIQETQYF.